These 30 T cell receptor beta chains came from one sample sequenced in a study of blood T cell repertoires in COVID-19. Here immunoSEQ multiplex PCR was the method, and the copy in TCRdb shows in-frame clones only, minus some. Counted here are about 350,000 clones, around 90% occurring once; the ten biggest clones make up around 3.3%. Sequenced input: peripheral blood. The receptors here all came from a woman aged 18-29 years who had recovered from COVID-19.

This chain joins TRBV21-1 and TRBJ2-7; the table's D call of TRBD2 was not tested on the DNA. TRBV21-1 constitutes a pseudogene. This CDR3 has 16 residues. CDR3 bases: TGTGCCAGCAGCAAACGGGAAGCGGGGGGCTCCTACGAGCAGTACGTC. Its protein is CASSKREAGGSYEQYV.

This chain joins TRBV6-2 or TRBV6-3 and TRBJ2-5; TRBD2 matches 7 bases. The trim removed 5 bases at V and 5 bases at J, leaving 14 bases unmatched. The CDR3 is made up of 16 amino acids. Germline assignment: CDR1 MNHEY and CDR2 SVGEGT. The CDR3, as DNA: TGTGCCAGCAGTATTTGGGGGGGACTCGGATGGGAGACCCAGTACTTC. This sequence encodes CASSIWGGLGWETQYF.

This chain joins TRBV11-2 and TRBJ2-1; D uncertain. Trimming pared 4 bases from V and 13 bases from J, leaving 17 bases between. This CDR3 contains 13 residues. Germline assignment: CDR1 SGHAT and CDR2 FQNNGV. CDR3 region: CASSSAGFRGQFF. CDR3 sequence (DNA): TGTGCCAGCAGCTCGGCCGGGTTCCGAGGCCAGTTCTTC.

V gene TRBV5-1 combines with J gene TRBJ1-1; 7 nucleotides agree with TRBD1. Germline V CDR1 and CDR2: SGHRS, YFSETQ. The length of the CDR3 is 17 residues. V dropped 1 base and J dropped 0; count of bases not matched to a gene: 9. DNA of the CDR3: TGCGCCAGCAGCTTGTACGGCCCTACAGGGGTGAACACTGAAGCTTTCTTT. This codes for CASSLYGPTGVNTEAFF. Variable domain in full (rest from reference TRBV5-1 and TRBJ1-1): KAGVTQTPRYLIKTRGQQVTLSCSPISGHRSVSWYQQTPGQGLQFLFEYFSETQRNKGNFPGRFSGRQFSNSRSEMNVSTLELGDSALYLCASSLYGPTGVNTEAFFGQGTRLTVV.

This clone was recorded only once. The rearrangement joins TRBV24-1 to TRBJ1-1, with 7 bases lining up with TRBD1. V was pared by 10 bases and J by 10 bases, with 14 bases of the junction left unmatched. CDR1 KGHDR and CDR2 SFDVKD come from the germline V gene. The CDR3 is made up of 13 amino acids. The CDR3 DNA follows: TGTGCCACTATGGACAGGTTCAACGCGGGAGCTTTCTTT. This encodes CATMDRFNAGAFF.

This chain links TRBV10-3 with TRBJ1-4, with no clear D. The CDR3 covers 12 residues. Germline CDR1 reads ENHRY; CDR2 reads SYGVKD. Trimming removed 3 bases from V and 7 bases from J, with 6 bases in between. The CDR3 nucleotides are TGTGCCATCAGTGAAGCCCCTGAAAAACTGTTTTTT. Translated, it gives CAISEAPEKLFF.

CDR3 in DNA: TGTGCCAGCAGCCAACAGGGGGCCAATAATTCACCCCTCCACTTT. It encodes CASSQQGANNSPLHF. The genes are TRBV7-2 and TRBJ1-6; 9 bases agree with TRBD1. The CDR3 contains 15 residues. Looked up from germline, CDR1 is SGHTA and CDR2 is FQGNSA. J was trimmed by 5 bases and V by 5 bases; bases with no gene match: 4. Full variable domain (rest looked up from reference TRBV7-2 and TRBJ1-6): GAGVSQSPSNKVTEKGKDVELRCDPISGHTALYWYRQSLGQGLEFLIYFQGNSAPDKSGLPSDRFSAERTGGSVSTLTIQRTQQEDSAVYLCASSQQGANNSPLHFGNGTRLTVT.

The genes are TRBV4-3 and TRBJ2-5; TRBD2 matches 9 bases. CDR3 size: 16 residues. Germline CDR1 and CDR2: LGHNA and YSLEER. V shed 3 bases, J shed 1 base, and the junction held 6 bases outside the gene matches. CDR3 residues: CASSQGSGSLQETQYF. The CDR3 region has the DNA TGCGCCAGCAGCCAGGGTAGCGGGAGCCTCCAAGAGACCCAGTACTTC.

The CDR3 bases are TGTGCCAGTAGTGCCAGGGGACCAATCAGAACTGAAGCTTTCTTT. It is translated as CASSARGPIRTEAFF. The chain links TRBV19 to TRBJ1-1, with D possibly matching TRBD1 (6 bases). V gave up 5 bases and J gave up 5 bases, with 18 bases separating them. Germline assignment: CDR1 LNHDA and CDR2 SQIVND (reference sequence). The CDR3 runs to 15 residues.

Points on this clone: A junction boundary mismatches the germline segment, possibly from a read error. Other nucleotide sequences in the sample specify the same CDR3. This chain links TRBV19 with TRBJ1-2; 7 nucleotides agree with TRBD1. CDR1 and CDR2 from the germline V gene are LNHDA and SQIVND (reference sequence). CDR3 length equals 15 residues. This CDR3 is CASRIGQASYYGYTF. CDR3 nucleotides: TGTGCCAGTAGGATAGGACAGGCTTCCTACTATGGCTACACCTTC.

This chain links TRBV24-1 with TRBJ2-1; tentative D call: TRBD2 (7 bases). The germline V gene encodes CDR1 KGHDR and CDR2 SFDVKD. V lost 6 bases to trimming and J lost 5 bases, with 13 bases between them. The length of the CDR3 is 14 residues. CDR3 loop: CATSLQGGDNEQFF. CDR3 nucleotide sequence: TGTGCCACCAGTCTACAGGGAGGGGACAATGAGCAGTTCTTC.

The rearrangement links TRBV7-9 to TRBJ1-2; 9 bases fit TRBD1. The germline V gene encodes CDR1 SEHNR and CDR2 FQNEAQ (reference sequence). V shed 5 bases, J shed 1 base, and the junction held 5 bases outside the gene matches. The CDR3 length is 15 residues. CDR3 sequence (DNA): TGTGCCAGCAGCGAAACAGGGGGCGATAACTATGGCTACACCTTC. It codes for CASSETGGDNYGYTF.

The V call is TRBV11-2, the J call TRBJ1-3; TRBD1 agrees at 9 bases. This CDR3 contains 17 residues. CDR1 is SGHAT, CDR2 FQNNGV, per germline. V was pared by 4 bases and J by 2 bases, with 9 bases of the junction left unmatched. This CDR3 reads CASSSRTGALTGNTIYF. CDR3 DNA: TGTGCCAGCAGCTCTCGGACAGGGGCGCTGACTGGAAACACCATATATTTT.

The CDR3 spells CASRTSGTYNEQFF. CDR3 DNA sequence: TGTGCCAGCAGAACTAGCGGGACCTACAATGAGCAGTTCTTC. The V gene is TRBV7-2, the J gene TRBJ2-1; 10 bases line up with TRBD2. V lost 6 bases to trimming and J lost 2 bases; unmatched junction nucleotides: 1. Per germline, CDR1 SGHTA and CDR2 FQGNSA. This CDR3 is built from 14 residues.

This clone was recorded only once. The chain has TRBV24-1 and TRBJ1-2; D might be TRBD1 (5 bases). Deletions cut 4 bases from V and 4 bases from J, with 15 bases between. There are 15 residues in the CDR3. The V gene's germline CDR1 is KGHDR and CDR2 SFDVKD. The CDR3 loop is CATSDPRGGSYGYTF. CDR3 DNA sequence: TGTGCCACCAGTGACCCCCGGGGGGGGAGCTATGGCTACACCTTC.

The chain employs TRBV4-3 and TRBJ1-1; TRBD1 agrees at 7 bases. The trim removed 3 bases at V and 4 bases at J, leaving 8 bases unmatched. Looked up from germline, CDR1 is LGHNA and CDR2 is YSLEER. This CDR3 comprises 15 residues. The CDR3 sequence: CASSHSSRGTTEAFF. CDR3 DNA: TGCGCCAGCAGCCATTCCTCCAGGGGGACCACTGAAGCTTTCTTT.

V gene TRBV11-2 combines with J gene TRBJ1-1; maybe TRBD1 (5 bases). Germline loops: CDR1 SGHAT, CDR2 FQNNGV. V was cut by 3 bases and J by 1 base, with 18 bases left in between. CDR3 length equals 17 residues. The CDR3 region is CASSFALVGGWNTEAFF. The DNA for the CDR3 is TGTGCCAGCAGCTTCGCCTTGGTTGGGGGGTGGAACACTGAAGCTTTCTTT.

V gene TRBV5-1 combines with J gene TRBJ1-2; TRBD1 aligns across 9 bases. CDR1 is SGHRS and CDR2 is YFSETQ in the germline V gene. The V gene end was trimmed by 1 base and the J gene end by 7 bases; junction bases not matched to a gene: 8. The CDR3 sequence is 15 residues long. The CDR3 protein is CASSLSGSTGGGYTF. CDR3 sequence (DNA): TGCGCCAGCAGCTTGTCTGGTTCGACAGGGGGTGGCTACACCTTC.

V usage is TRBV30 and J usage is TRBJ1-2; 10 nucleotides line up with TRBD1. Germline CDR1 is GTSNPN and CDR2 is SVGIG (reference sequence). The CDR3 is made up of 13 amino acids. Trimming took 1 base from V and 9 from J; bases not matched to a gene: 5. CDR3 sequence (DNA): TGTGCCTGGAGTGGGGACAGGGGTAAGAGCTACACCTTC. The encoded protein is CAWSGDRGKSYTF.

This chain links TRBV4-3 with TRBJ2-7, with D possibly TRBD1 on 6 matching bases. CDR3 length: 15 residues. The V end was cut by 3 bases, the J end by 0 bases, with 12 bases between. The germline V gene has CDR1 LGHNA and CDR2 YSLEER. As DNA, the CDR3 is TGCGCCAGCAGCCATCAGGGGTTGGGCTCCTACGAGCAGTACGTC. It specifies CASSHQGLGSYEQYV.

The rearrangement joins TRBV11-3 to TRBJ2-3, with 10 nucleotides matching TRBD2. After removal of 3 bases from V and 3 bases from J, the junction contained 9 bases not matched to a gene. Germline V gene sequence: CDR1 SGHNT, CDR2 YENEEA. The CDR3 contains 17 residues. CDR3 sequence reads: CASSFGPSGSTTDTQYF. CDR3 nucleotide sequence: TGTGCCAGCAGCTTTGGTCCTAGCGGGAGTACGACAGATACGCAGTATTTT. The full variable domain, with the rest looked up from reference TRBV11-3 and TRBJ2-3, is EAGVVQSPRYKIIEKKQPVAFWCNPISGHNTLYWYLQNLGQGPELLIRYENEEAVDDSQLPKDRFSAERLKGVDSTLKIQPAELGDSAVYLCASSFGPSGSTTDTQYFGPGTRLTVL.

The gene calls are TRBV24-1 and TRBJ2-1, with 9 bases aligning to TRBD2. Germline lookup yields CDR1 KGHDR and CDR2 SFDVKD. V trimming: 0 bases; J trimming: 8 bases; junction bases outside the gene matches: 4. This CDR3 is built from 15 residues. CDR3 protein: CATSDLRGRAHEQFF. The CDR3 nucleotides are TGTGCCACCAGTGATTTGCGCGGGAGGGCCCATGAGCAGTTCTTC.

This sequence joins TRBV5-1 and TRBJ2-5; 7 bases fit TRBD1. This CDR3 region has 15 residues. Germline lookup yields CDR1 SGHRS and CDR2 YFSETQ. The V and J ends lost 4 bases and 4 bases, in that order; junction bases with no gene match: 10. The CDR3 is CASSEMTGWGETQYF. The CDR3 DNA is TGCGCCAGCAGCGAAATGACAGGGTGGGGAGAGACCCAGTACTTC.

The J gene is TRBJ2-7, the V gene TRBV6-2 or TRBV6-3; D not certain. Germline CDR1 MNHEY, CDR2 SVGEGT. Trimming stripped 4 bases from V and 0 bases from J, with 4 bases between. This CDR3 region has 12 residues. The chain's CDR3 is CASSSSSYEQYV. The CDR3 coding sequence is TGTGCCAGCAGTTCATCCTCCTACGAGCAGTACGTC.

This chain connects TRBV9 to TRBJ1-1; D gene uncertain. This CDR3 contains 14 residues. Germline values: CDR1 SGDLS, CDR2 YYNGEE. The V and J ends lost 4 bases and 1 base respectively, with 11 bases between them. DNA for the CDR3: TGTGCCAGCAGCCTCTCAGGTAGGAACACTGAAGCTTTCTTT. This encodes CASSLSGRNTEAFF.

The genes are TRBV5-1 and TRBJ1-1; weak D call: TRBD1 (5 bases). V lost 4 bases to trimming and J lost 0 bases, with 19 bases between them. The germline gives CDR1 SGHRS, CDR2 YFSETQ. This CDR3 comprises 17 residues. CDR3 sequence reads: CASSPRFGQTVNTEAFF. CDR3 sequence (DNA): TGCGCCAGCAGCCCAAGGTTTGGACAAACCGTGAACACTGAAGCTTTCTTT.

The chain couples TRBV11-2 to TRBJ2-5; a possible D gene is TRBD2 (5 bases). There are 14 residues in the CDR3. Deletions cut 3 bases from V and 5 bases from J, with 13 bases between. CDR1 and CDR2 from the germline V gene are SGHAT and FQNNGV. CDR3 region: CASSFEGRPETQYF. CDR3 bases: TGTGCCAGCAGCTTTGAGGGCCGCCCGGAGACCCAGTACTTC.

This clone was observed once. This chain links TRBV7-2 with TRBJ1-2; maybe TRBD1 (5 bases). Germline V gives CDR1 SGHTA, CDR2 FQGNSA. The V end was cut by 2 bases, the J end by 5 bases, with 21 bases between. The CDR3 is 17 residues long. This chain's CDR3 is CASSLRWQGGLGYGYTF. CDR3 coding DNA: TGTGCCAGCAGCTTACGGTGGCAGGGTGGATTGGGGTATGGCTACACCTTC. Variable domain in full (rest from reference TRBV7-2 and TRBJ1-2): GAGVSQSPSNKVTEKGKDVELRCDPISGHTALYWYRQSLGQGLEFLIYFQGNSAPDKSGLPSDRFSAERTGGSVSTLTIQRTQQEDSAVYLCASSLRWQGGLGYGYTFGSGTRLTVV.

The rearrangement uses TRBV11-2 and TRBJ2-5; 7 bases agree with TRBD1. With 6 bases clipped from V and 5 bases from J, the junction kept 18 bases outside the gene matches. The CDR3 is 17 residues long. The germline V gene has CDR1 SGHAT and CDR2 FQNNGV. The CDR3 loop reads CASRVGRGPLSRETQYF. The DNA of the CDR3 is TGTGCCAGCAGGGTTGGTAGGGGGCCGCTTTCCAGGGAGACCCAGTACTTC.

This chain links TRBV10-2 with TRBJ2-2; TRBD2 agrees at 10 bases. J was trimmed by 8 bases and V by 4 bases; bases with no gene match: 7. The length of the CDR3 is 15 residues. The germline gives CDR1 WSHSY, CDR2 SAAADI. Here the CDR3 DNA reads TGCGCCAGCAGTGCCTCTAGCGGGAGTTGGGGGGAGCTGTTTTTT. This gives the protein CASSASSGSWGELFF.